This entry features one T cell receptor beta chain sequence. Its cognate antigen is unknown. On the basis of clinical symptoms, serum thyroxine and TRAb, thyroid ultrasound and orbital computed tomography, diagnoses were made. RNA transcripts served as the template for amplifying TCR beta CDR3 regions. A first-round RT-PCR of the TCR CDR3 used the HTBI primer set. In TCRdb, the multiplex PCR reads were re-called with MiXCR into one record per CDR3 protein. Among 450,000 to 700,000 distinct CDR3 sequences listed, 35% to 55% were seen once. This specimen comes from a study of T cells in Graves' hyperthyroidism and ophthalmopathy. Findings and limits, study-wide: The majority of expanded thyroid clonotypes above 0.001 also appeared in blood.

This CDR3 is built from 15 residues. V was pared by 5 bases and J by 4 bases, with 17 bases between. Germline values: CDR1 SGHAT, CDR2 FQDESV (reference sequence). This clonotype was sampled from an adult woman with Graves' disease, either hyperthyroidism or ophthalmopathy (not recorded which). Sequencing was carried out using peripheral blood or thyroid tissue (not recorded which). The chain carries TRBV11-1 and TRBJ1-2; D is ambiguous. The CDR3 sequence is CASSLGSTASYGYTF. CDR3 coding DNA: TGTGCCAGCAGCCTTGGATCCACCGCCTCCTATGGCTACACCTTC.